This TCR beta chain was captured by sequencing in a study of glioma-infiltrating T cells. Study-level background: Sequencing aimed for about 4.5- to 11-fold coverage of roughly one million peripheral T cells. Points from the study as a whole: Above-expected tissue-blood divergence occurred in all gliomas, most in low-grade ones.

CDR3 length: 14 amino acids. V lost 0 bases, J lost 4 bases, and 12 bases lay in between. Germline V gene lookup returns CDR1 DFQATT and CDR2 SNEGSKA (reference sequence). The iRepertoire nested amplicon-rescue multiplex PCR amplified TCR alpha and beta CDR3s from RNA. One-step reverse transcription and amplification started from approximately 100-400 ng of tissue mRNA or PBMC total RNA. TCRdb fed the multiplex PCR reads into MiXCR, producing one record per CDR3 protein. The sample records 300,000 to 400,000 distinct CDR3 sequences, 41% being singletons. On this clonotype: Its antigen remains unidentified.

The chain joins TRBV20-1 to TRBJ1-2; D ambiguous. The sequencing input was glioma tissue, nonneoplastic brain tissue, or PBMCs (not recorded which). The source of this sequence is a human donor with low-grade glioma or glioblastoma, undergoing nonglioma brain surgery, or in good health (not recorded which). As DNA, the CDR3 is TGCAGTGCTAGAGACATTGGCGGGATCTATGGCTACACCTTC. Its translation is CSARDIGGIYGYTF.